Below, 8 T cell receptor beta chains from the same sample are listed, as sequenced in a study of T cell responses to AZD1222 COVID-19 vaccine. This table comes from immunoSEQ multiplex PCR, and its TCRdb copy is limited to in-frame clones, with some not included. The repertoire holds more than 95,000 clones, with approximately 83% as singletons. Sequencing was performed on peripheral blood, taken on day 0 of MenACWY control vaccination. The origin of the receptors is an adult in good health.

The chain is built from TRBV10-3 and TRBJ1-1; TRBD1 might be the D (6 bases). Germline CDR1 and CDR2: ENHRY and SYGVKD. This CDR3 is built from 17 residues. V was clipped by 7 bases and J by 4 bases, with 25 bases between them. The CDR3 sequence is CAIIPSQGLGRVTEAFF. As DNA, the CDR3 is TGTGCCATCATCCCCTCCCAGGGGTTGGGACGTGTCACTGAAGCTTTCTTT.

The sample holds a few counts of this clone. This chain connects TRBV4-3 to TRBJ1-6; tentative D call: TRBD1 (5 bases). The CDR3 extends over 15 amino acids. In germline, CDR1 is LGHNA, CDR2 YSLEER. With 0 bases removed from V and 10 bases from J, the gap between germline ends came to 13 bases. CDR3 sequence (DNA): TGCGCCAGCAGCCAAGAGCGGGCAGGGAACTCACCCCTCCACTTT. Translated: CASSQERAGNSPLHF.

The chain links TRBV14 to TRBJ1-2, with D unclear. V lost 0 bases and J lost 4, with 12 bases in between. CDR3 length equals 15 residues. Germline CDR1 SGHDN, CDR2 FVKESK. For the CDR3, the DNA is TGTGCCAGCAGCCAAGACAGGAGAGGGTTCTATGGCTACACCTTC. Protein sequence: CASSQDRRGFYGYTF.

The chain has TRBV6-6 and TRBJ1-1; 8 bases are a match to TRBD1. CDR1 is MNHNY, CDR2 SVGAGI, per germline (reference sequence). V shed 5 bases and J 1 base; nucleotides not matched to a gene: 12. There are 17 residues in the CDR3. CDR3 region: CASSPRAGGISNTEAFF. The CDR3 nucleotides read TGTGCCAGCAGTCCCCGAGCAGGGGGCATCTCGAACACTGAAGCTTTCTTT.

The chain recombines TRBV5-6 with TRBJ1-3; no clear D. The V end was cut by 4 bases, the J end by 3 bases, with 11 bases between. In germline, CDR1 is SGHDT, CDR2 YYEEEE. The CDR3 loop spans 14 amino acids. CDR3 sequence (DNA): TGTGCCAGCAGCCAGGCTCCTTTTGGAAACACCATATATTTT. It encodes CASSQAPFGNTIYF.

J is TRBJ2-7 and V is TRBV27, with 11 positions matching TRBD2. The CDR3 runs to 18 residues. From germline, CDR1 is MNHEY and CDR2 SMNVEV (reference sequence). The ends lost 5 bases at V and 2 bases at J; junction bases unmatched: 14. The DNA for the CDR3 is TGTGCCAGCAGTCCGAGGCTACCGGGACTAGCGGATACCTACGAGCAGTACTTC. As protein: CASSPRLPGLADTYEQYF.

This clone appeared a few times. This rearrangement joins TRBV7-9 to TRBJ1-4; unclear D gene. V shed 5 bases and J shed 2 bases, with 12 bases lying between them. This CDR3 has 15 amino acids. Per germline, CDR1 SEHNR and CDR2 FQNEAQ (reference sequence). The CDR3, as DNA: TGTGCCAGCAGCAAGGGTTCGTGGACTAATGAAAAACTGTTTTTT. The encoded protein is CASSKGSWTNEKLFF.

V is TRBV5-6 and J is TRBJ1-1; D call uncertain. Germline lookup yields CDR1 SGHDT and CDR2 YYEEEE. The germline V and J ends were trimmed by 5 bases and 4 bases, with 15 bases remaining between them. This CDR3 contains 14 residues. The DNA of the CDR3 is TGTGCCAGCAGTCCTTACCCAAGGCCCACTGAAGCTTTCTTT. Residues: CASSPYPRPTEAFF. The full variable domain, rest sourced from reference TRBV5-6 and TRBJ1-1, is DAGVTQSPTHLIKTRGQQVTLRCSPKSGHDTVSWYQQALGQGPQFIFQYYEEEERQRGNFPDRFSGHQFPNYSSELNVNALLLGDSALYLCASSPYPRPTEAFFGQGTRLTVV.